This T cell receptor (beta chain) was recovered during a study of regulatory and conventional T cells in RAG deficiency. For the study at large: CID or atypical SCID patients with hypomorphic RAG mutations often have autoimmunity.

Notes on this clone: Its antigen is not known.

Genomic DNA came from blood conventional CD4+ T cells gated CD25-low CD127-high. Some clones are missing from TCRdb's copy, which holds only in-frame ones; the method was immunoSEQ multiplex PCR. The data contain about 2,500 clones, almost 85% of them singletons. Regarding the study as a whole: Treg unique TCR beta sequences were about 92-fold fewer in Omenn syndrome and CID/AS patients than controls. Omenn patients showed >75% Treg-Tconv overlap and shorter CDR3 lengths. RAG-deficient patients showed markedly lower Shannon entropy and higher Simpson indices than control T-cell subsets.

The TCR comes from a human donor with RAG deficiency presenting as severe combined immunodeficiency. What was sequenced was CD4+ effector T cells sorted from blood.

The CDR3 protein is CASSPLSYEQYF. The CDR3 DNA is TGTGCCAGCAGCCCCCTCTCCTACGAGCAGTACTTC. The gene calls are TRBV2 and TRBJ2-7; no clear D. CDR1 SNHLY and CDR2 FYNNEI come from the germline V gene. Trimming shortened V by 6 bases and J by 0 bases, and 6 bases separated the two germline ends. The CDR3 has 12 amino acids.